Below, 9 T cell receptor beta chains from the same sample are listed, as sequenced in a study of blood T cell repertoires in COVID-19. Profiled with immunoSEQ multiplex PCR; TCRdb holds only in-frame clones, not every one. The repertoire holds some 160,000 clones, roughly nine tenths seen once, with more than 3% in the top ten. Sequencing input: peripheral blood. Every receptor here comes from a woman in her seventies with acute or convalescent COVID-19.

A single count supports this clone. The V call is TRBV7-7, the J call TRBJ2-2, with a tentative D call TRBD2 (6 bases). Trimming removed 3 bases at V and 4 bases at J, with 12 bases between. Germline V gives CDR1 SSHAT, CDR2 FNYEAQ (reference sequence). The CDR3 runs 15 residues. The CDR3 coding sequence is TGTGCCAGCAGCTTGAGACTAGATGGCACCGGGGAGCTGTTTTTT. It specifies CASSLRLDGTGELFF.

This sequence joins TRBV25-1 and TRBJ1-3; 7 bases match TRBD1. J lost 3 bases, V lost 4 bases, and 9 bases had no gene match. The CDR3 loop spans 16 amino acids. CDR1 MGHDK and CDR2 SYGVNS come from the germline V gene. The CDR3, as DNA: TGTGCCAGCAGTGTAACAGGGGCCATGCTTGGAAACACCATATATTTT. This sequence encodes CASSVTGAMLGNTIYF. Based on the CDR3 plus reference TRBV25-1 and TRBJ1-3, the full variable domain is EADIYQTPRYLVIGTGKKITLECSQTMGHDKMYWYQQDPGMELHLIHYSYGVNSTEKGDLSSESTVSRIRTEHFPLTLESARPSHTSQYLCASSVTGAMLGNTIYFGEGSWLTVV.

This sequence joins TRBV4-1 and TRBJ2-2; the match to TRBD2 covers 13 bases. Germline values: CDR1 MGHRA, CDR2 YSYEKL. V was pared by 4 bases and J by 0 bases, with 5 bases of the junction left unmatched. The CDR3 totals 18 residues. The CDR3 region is CASSRRLAGGSNTGELFF. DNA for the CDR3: TGCGCCAGCAGCCGAAGACTAGCGGGAGGATCGAACACCGGGGAGCTGTTTTTT.

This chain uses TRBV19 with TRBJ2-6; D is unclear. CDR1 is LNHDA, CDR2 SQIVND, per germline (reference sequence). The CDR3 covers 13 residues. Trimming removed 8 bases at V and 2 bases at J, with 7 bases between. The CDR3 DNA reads TGTGCCAGTTCGGTGACTGGGGCCAACGTCCTGACTTTC. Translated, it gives CASSVTGANVLTF. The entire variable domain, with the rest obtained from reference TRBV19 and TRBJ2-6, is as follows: DGGITQSPKYLFRKEGQNVTLSCEQNLNHDAMYWYRQDPGQGLRLIYYSQIVNDFQKGDIAEGYSVSREKKESFPLTVTSAQKNPTAFYLCASSVTGANVLTFGAGSRLTVL.

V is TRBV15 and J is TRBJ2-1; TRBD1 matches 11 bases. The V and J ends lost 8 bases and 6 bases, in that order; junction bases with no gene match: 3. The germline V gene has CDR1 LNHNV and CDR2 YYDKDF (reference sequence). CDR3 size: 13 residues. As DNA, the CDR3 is TGTGCCACCCGGGGGACAGGGGGCAATGAGCAGTTCTTC. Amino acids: CATRGTGGNEQFF.

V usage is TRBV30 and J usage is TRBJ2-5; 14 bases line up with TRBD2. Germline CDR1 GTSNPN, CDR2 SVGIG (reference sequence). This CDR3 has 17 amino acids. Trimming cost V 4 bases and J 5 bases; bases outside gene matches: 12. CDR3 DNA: TGTGCCTGGACCAATACGGGAGGGACTAGCGGGAGTGAGACCCAGTACTTC. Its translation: CAWTNTGGTSGSETQYF.

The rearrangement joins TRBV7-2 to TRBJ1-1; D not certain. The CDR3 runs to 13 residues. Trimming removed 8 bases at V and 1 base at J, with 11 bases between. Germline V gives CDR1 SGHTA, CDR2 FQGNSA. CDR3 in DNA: TGTGCCAGCCGTTTACCGGGGAACACTGAAGCTTTCTTT. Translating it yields CASRLPGNTEAFF.

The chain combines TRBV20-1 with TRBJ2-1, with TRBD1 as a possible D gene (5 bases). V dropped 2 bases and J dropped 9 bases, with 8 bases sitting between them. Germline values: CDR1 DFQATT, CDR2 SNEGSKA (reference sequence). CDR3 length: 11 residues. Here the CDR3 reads CSARIRGEQFF. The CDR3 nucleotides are TGCAGTGCTAGAATAAGGGGTGAGCAGTTCTTC.

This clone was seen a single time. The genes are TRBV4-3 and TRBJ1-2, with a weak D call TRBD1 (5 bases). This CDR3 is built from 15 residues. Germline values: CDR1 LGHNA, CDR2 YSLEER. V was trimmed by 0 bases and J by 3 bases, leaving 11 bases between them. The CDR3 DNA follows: TGCGCCAGCAGCCAAGAAGCAGGGTTTCACTATGGCTACACCTTC. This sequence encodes CASSQEAGFHYGYTF.